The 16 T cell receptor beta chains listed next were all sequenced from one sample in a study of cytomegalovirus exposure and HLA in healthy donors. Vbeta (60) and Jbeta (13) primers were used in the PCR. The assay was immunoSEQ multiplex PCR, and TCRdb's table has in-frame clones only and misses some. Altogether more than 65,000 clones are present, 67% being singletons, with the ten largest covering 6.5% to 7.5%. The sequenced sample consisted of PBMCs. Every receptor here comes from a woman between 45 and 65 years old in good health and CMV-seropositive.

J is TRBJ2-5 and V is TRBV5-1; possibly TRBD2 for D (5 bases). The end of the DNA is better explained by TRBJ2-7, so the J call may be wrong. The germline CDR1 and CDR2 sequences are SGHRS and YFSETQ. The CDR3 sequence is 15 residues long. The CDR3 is CASSLNGVSSYEQYF. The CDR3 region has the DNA TGCGCCAGCAGCTTGAACGGGGTTAGCTCCTACGAGCAGTACTTC.

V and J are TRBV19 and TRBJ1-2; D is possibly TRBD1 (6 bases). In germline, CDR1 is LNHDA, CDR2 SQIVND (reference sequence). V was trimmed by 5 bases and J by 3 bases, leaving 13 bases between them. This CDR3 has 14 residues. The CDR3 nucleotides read TGTGCCAGTAGTCGCCGGGACACAGACTATGGCTACACCTTC. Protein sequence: CASSRRDTDYGYTF.

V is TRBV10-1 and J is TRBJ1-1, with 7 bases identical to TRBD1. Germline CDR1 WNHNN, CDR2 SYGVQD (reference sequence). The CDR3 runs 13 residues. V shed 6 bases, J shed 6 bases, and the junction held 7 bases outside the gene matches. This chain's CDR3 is CASSDRAFSEAFF. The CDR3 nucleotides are TGCGCCAGCAGCGACAGGGCGTTCTCTGAAGCTTTCTTT.

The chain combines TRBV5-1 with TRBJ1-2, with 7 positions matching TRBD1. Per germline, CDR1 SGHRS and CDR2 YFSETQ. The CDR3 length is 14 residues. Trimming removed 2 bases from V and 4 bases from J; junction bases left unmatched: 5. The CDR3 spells CASSLSDRAYGYTF. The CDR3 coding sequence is TGCGCCAGCAGCTTAAGTGACAGGGCCTATGGCTACACCTTC.

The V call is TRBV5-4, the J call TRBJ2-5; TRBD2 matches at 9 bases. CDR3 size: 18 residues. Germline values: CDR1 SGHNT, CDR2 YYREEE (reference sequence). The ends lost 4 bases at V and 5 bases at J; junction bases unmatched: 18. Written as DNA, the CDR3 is TGTGCCAGCAGCCCATGGGCAGCGGGGGGCCGTGGCAGTGAGACCCAGTACTTC. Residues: CASSPWAAGGRGSETQYF.

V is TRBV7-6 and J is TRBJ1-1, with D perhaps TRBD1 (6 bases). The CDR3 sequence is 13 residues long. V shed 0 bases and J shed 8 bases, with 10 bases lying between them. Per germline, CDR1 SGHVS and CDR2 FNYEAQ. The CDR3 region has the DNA TGTGCCAGCAGCTTAGCAGTGGGGACAGAAGCTTTCTTT. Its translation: CASSLAVGTEAFF.

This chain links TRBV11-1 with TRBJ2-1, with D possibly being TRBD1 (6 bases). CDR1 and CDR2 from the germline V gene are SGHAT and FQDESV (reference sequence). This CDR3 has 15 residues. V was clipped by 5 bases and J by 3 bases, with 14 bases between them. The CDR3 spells CASSLDRTYYNEQFF. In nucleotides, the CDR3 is TGTGCCAGCAGCCTTGACAGGACCTACTACAATGAGCAGTTCTTC.

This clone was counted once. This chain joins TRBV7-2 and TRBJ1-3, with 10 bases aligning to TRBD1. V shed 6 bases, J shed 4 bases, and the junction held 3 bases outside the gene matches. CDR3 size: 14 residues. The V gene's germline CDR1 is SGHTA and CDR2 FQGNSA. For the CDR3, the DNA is TGTGCCAGCAGAGAGACAGGGGGCGGAAACACCATATATTTT. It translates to CASRETGGGNTIYF.

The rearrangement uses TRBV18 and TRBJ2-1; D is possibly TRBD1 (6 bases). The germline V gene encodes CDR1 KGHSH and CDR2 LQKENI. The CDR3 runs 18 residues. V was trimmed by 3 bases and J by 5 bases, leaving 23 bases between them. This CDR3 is CASSPGRTGIEGDNEQFF. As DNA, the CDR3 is TGTGCCAGCTCACCGGGTCGCACAGGGATCGAAGGTGACAATGAGCAGTTCTTC.

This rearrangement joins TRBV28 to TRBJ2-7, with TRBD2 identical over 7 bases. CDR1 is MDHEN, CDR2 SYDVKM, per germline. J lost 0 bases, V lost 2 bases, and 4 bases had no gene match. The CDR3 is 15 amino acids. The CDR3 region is CASSLMGGSSYEQYV. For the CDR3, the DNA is TGTGCCAGCAGTTTAATGGGAGGGAGCTCCTACGAGCAGTACGTC.

The CDR3 nucleotides are TGTGCCAGCTCACTAGCCCCGGGACAGGGGTCGGGGGATACGCAGTATTTT. Protein product: CASSLAPGQGSGDTQYF. The chain is built from TRBV18 and TRBJ2-3; TRBD1 aligns across 10 bases. This CDR3 region has 17 residues. Germline V CDR1 and CDR2: KGHSH, LQKENI. Trimming removed 4 bases from V and 6 bases from J; junction bases left unmatched: 13. Combining the CDR3 with reference TRBV18 and TRBJ2-3 gives the whole variable domain NAGVMQNPRHLVRRRGQEARLRCSPMKGHSHVYWYRQLPEEGLKFMVYLQKENIIDESGMPKERFSAEFPKEGPSILRIQQVVRGDSAAYFCASSLAPGQGSGDTQYFGPGTRLTVL.

The CDR3 sequence: CASRRQGRSTDTQYF. Written as DNA, the CDR3 is TGTGCCAGCAGAAGACAGGGACGTAGCACAGATACGCAGTATTTT. This chain links TRBV5-5 with TRBJ2-3, with 7 bases matching TRBD1. CDR1 is SGHKS, CDR2 YYEKEE, per germline (reference sequence). V dropped 5 bases and J dropped 0; count of bases not matched to a gene: 6. This CDR3 has 15 amino acids.

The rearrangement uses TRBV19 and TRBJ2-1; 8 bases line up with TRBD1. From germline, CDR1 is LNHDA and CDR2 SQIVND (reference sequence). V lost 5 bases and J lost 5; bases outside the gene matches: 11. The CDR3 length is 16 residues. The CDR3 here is CASSLHGQGTNNEQFF. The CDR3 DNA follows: TGTGCCAGTAGTCTACACGGACAGGGAACTAACAATGAGCAGTTCTTC. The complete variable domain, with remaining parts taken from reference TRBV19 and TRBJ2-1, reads DGGITQSPKYLFRKEGQNVTLSCEQNLNHDAMYWYRQDPGQGLRLIYYSQIVNDFQKGDIAEGYSVSREKKESFPLTVTSAQKNPTAFYLCASSLHGQGTNNEQFFGPGTRLTVL.

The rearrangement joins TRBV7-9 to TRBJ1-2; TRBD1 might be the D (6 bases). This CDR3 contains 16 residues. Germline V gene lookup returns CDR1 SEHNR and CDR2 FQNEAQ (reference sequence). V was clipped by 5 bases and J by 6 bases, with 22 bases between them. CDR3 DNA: TGTGCCAGCAGCCAGGGACGGGCCTCGCCAGGGGATGGCTACACCTTC. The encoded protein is CASSQGRASPGDGYTF.

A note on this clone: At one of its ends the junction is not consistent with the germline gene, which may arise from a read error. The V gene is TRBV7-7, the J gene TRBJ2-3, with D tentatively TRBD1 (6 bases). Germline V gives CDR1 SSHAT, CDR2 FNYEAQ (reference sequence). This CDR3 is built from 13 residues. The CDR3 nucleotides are TGTGCTAGCAGCGCGTCAGGGGTAGATACGCAGTATTTT. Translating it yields CASSASGVDTQYF.

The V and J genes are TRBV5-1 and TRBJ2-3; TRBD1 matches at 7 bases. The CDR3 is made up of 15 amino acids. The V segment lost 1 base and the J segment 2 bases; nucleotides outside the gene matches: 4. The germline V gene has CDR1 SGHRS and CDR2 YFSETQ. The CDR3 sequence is CASSLQGQPTDTQYF. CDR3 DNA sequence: TGCGCCAGCAGCTTGCAGGGACAGCCCACAGATACGCAGTATTTT.